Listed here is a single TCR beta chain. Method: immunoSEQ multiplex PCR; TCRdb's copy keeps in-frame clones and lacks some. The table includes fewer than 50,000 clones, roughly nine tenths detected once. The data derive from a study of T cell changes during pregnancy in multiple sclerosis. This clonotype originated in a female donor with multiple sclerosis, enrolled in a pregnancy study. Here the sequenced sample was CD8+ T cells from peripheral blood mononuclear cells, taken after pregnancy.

The CDR3 is CASSSGQYGEQYF. CDR3 DNA: TGTGCCAGCAGCTCGGGACAGTACGGCGAGCAGTACTTC. V usage is TRBV5-4 and J usage is TRBJ2-7; TRBD1 matches at 7 bases. Per the germline V gene, CDR1 is SGHNT and CDR2 is YYREEE (reference sequence). The CDR3 consists of 13 residues. V dropped 3 bases and J dropped 6; count of bases not matched to a gene: 6.